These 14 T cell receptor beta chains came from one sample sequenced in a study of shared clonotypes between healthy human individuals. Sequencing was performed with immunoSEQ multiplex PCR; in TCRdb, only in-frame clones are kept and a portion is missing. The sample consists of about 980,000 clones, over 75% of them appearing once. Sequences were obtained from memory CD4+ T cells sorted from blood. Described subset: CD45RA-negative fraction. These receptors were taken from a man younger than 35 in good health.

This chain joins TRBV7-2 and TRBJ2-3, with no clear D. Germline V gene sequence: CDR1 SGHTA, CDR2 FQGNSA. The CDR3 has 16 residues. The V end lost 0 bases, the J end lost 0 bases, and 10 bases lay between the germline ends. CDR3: CASSLAGLLSTDTQYF. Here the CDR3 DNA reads TGTGCCAGCAGCTTAGCCGGTCTACTAAGCACAGATACGCAGTATTTT.

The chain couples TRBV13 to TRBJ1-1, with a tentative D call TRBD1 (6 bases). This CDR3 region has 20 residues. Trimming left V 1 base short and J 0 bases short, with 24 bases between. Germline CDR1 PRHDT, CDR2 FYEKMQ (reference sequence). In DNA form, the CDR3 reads TGTGCCAGCAGCTTAGTTACTTGGATTCGGGCAGGGGCGTTGAACACTGAAGCTTTCTTT. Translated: CASSLVTWIRAGALNTEAFF.

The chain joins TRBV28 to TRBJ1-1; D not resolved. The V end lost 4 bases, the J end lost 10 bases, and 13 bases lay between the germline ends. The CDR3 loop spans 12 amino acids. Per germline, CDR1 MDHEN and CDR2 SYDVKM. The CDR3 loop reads CASSSWGLRAFF. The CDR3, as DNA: TGTGCCAGCAGTTCCTGGGGTCTTAGAGCTTTCTTT.

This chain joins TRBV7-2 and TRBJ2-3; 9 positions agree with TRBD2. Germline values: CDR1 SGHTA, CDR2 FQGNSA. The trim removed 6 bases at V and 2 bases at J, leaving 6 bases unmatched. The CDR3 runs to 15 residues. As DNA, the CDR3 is TGTGCCAGCAGTCCGGGACTAGCAATCACAGATACGCAGTATTTT. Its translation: CASSPGLAITDTQYF. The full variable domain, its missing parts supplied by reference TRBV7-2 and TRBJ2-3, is GAGVSQSPSNKVTEKGKDVELRCDPISGHTALYWYRQSLGQGLEFLIYFQGNSAPDKSGLPSDRFSAERTGGSVSTLTIQRTQQEDSAVYLCASSPGLAITDTQYFGPGTRLTVL.

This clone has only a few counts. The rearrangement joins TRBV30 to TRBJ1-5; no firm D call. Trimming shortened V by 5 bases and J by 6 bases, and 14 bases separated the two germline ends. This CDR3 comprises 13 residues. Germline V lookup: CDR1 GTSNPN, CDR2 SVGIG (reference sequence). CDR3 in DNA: TGTGCCTGGGACCTGGACCATCGTCAGCCCCAGCATTTT. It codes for CAWDLDHRQPQHF. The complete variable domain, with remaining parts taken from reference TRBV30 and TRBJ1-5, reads SQTIHQWPATLVQPVGSPLSLECTVEGTSNPNLYWYRQAAGRGLQLLFYSVGIGQISSEVPQNLSASRPQDRQFILSSKKLLLSDSGFYLCAWDLDHRQPQHFGDGTRLSIL.

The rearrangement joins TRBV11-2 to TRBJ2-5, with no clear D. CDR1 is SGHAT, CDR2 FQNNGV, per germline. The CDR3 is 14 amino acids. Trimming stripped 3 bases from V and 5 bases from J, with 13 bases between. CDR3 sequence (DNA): TGTGCCAGCAGCTTTAGCCAGATCCGGGAGACCCAGTACTTC. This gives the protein CASSFSQIRETQYF. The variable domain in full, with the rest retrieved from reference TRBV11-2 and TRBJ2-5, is EAGVAQSPRYKIIEKRQSVAFWCNPISGHATLYWYQQILGQGPKLLIQFQNNGVVDDSQLPKDRFSAERLKGVDSTLKIQPAKLEDSAVYLCASSFSQIRETQYFGPGTRLLVL.

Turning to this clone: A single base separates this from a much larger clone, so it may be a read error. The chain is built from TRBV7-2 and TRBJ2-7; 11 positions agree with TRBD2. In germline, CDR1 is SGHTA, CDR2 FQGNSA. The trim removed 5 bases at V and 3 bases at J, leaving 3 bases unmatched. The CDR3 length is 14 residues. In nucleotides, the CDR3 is TGTGCCAGCAGCCACGGGACTAGCGGCTACGAGCAGTACTTC. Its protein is CASSHGTSGYEQYF.

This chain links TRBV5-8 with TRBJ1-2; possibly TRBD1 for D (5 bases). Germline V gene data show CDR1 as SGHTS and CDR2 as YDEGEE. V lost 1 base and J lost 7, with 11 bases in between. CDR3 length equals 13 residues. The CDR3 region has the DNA TGTGCCAGCAGCTTGTTCCAGGGAGGTGGCTACACCTTC. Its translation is CASSLFQGGGYTF.

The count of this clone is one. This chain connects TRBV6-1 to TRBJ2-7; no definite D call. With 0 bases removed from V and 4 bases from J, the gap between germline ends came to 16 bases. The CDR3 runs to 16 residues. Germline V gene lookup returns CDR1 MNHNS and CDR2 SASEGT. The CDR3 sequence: CASSEASTAGRYEQYF. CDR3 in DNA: TGTGCCAGCAGTGAAGCGTCCACCGCCGGCAGGTACGAGCAGTACTTC.

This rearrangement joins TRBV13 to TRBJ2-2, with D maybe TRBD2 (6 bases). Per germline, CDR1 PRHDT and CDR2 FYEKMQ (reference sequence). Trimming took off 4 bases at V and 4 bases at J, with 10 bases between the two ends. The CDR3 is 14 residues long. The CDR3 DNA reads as TGTGCCAGCAGCTGGTTGGGGGGCACCGGGGAGCTGTTTTTT. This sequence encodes CASSWLGGTGELFF. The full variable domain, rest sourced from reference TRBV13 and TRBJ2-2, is AAGVIQSPRHLIKEKRETATLKCYPIPRHDTVYWYQQGPGQDPQFLISFYEKMQSDKGSIPDRFSAQQFSDYHSELNMSSLELGDSALYFCASSWLGGTGELFFGEGSRLTVL.

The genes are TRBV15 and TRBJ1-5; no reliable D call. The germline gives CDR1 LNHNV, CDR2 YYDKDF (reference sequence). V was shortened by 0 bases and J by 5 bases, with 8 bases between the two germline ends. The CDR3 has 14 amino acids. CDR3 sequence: CATSRDLGDQPQHF. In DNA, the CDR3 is TGTGCCACCAGCAGAGATCTAGGAGATCAGCCCCAGCATTTT.

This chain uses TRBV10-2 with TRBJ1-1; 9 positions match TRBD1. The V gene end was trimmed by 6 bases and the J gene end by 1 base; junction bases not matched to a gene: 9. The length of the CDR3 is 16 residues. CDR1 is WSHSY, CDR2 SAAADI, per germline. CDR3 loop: CASRGTGGYRNTEAFF. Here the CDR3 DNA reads TGCGCCAGCAGAGGAACAGGGGGCTATCGGAACACTGAAGCTTTCTTT.

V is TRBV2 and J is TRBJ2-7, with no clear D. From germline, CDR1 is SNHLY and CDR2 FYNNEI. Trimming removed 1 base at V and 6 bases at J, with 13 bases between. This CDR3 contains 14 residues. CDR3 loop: CASSEGRSAGEQYF. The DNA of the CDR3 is TGTGCCAGCAGTGAAGGTCGGTCCGCTGGCGAGCAGTACTTC.

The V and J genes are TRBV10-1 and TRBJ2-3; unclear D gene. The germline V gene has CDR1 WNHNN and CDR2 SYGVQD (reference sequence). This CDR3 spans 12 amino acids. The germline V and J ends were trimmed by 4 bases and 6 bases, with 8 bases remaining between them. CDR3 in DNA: TGCGCCAGCAGTGTACTCGGGGATACGCAGTATTTT. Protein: CASSVLGDTQYF.